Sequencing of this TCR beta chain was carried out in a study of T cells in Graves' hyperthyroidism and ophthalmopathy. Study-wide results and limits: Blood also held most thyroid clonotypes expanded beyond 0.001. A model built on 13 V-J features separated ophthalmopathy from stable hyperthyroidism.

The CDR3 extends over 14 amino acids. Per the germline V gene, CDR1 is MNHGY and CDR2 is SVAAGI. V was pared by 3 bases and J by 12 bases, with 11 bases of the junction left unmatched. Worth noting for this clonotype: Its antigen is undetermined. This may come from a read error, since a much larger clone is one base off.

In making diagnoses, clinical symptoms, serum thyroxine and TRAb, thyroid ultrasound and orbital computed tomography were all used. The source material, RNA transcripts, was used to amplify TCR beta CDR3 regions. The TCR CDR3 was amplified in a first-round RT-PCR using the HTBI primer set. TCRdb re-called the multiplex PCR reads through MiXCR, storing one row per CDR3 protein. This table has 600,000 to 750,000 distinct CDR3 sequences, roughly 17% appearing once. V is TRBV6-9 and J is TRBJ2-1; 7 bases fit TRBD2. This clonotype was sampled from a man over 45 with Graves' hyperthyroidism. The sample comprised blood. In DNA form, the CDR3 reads TGTGCCAGCAGTTACGTAAGCGGGACGGGTGGGCAGTTCTTC. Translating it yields CASSYVSGTGGQFF.